Listed below are T cell receptor beta chains from one sample, sequenced in a study of T cells in Graves' hyperthyroidism and ophthalmopathy. TCRdb re-derived calls from the multiplex PCR reads in MiXCR, one entry per CDR3 protein. The table shows 470,000 or so distinct CDR3 sequences, with about 20% occurring only once. Sequenced: blood. These receptors all stem from a man younger than 30 with Graves' hyperthyroidism. Both conserved end residues are part of each CDR3. A D gene is named only where the DNA matches it firmly. Rows give clone size only sometimes, using once, few, many, or a class for an expanded clone.

clone_size: many; d_call: -; j_call: TRBJ1-1; v_call: TRBV12-3/TRBV12-4; cdr3_aa: CASTLGQPEAFF; cdr3_nt: TGTGCCAGCACCCTAGGACAGCCTGAAGCTTTCTTT
clone_size: few; d_call: TRBD1; j_call: TRBJ2-7; v_call: TRBV10-3; cdr3_aa: CAISKGQGAQEQYF; cdr3_nt: TGTGCCATCAGTAAGGGACAGGGGGCGCAAGAGCAGTACTTC
clone_size: many; d_call: -; j_call: TRBJ2-7; v_call: TRBV15; cdr3_aa: CATSRGGLPYEQYF; cdr3_nt: TGTGCCACCAGCAGAGGAGGCCTTCCCTACGAGCAGTACTTC
clone_size: many; d_call: -; j_call: TRBJ1-1; v_call: TRBV12-3/TRBV12-4; cdr3_aa: CASSSAAEAFF; cdr3_nt: TGTGCCAGCAGTTCGGCGGCGGAAGCTTTCTTT
clone_size: -; d_call: -; j_call: TRBJ2-2; v_call: TRBV2; cdr3_aa: CASSRTTTGPNIGELFF; cdr3_nt: TGTGCCAGCAGCAGAACGACCACAGGGCCAAACATCGGGGAGCTGTTTTTT
clone_size: few; d_call: -; j_call: TRBJ1-1; v_call: TRBV6-1; cdr3_aa: CASSERPDRNTEAFF; cdr3_nt: TGTGCCAGCAGTGAACGCCCAGACAGGAACACTGAAGCTTTCTTT
clone_size: -; d_call: TRBD2; j_call: TRBJ2-6; v_call: TRBV11-1; cdr3_aa: CASSHGLAGVGANVLTF; cdr3_nt: TGTGCCAGCAGCCATGGACTAGCGGGAGTAGGGGCCAACGTCCTGACTTTC
clone_size: few; d_call: -; j_call: TRBJ2-2; v_call: TRBV15; cdr3_aa: CATSNPNTGELFF; cdr3_nt: TGTGCCACCAGCAACCCGAACACCGGGGAGCTGTTTTTT
clone_size: many; d_call: TRBD1; j_call: TRBJ1-2; v_call: TRBV9; cdr3_aa: CASSVGTGRNYGYTF; cdr3_nt: TGTGCCAGCAGCGTAGGGACAGGGAGGAACTATGGCTACACCTTC
clone_size: many; d_call: -; j_call: TRBJ1-5; v_call: TRBV12-3/TRBV12-4; cdr3_aa: CASSYSGVRQPQHF; cdr3_nt: TGTGCCAGCAGTTATTCTGGGGTCCGTCAGCCCCAGCATTTT
clone_size: many; d_call: -; j_call: TRBJ2-7; v_call: TRBV7-9; cdr3_aa: CASSGGFTTVTYEQYF; cdr3_nt: TGTGCCAGCAGCGGGGGTTTTACGACAGTTACCTACGAGCAGTACTTC
clone_size: many; d_call: -; j_call: TRBJ1-1; v_call: TRBV6-2/TRBV6-3; cdr3_aa: CASSNDPSGAFF; cdr3_nt: TGTGCCAGCAGTAACGACCCTTCAGGAGCTTTCTTT
clone_size: many; d_call: TRBD1; j_call: TRBJ1-1; v_call: TRBV27; cdr3_aa: CASSLTDRARNTEAFF; cdr3_nt: TGTGCCAGCAGTTTGACGGACAGGGCCAGGAACACTGAAGCTTTCTTT
clone_size: -; d_call: TRBD2; j_call: TRBJ2-7; v_call: TRBV20-1; cdr3_aa: CSARDSKLSSGRSYEQYF; cdr3_nt: TGCAGTGCTAGAGATTCCAAACTATCTAGCGGGAGGTCCTACGAGCAGTACTTC
clone_size: many; d_call: TRBD1; j_call: TRBJ1-5; v_call: TRBV20-1; cdr3_aa: CSARIWPGQGNQPQHF; cdr3_nt: TGCAGTGCTAGAATCTGGCCGGGACAGGGTAATCAGCCCCAGCATTTT
clone_size: many; d_call: -; j_call: TRBJ2-2; v_call: TRBV6-5; cdr3_aa: CASSYSKGGLGELFF; cdr3_nt: TGTGCCAGCAGTTACTCAAAAGGGGGGCTCGGGGAGCTGTTTTTT
clone_size: -; d_call: -; j_call: TRBJ2-4; v_call: TRBV20-1; cdr3_aa: CSATSEKNIQYF; cdr3_nt: TGCAGTGCTACTTCGGAGAAAAACATTCAGTACTTC
clone_size: -; d_call: -; j_call: TRBJ2-7; v_call: TRBV7-2; cdr3_aa: CASSLERDYEQYF; cdr3_nt: TGTGCCAGCAGCTTAGAACGAGATTACGAGCAGTACTTC
clone_size: many; d_call: TRBD1; j_call: TRBJ2-5; v_call: TRBV12-3/TRBV12-4; cdr3_aa: CASSSPPKTGDRGPKETQYF; cdr3_nt: TGTGCCAGCAGTTCCCCCCCGAAGACAGGGGATCGTGGTCCCAAAGAGACCCAGTACTTC
clone_size: -; d_call: -; j_call: TRBJ1-1; v_call: TRBV6-2/TRBV6-3; cdr3_aa: CASRGRSNTEAFF; cdr3_nt: TGTGCCAGCCGCGGCAGGTCGAACACTGAAGCTTTCTTT
clone_size: many; d_call: TRBD1; j_call: TRBJ1-5; v_call: TRBV15; cdr3_aa: CATSRDGVGRGQPQHF; cdr3_nt: TGTGCCACCAGCAGAGATGGGGTGGGCAGGGGGCAGCCCCAGCATTTT
clone_size: many; d_call: TRBD1; j_call: TRBJ1-2; v_call: TRBV5-1; cdr3_aa: CASSGQGTYGYTF; cdr3_nt: TGCGCCAGCTCGGGACAGGGAACCTATGGCTACACCTTC
clone_size: many; d_call: -; j_call: TRBJ1-5; v_call: TRBV7-3; cdr3_aa: CASSLRAALYSNQPQHF; cdr3_nt: TGTGCCAGCAGCTTAAGGGCAGCTCTGTATAGCAATCAGCCCCAGCATTTT
clone_size: few; d_call: -; j_call: TRBJ1-1; v_call: TRBV20-1; cdr3_aa: CSAKPYRYMNTEAFF; cdr3_nt: TGCAGTGCCAAACCCTACAGATACATGAACACTGAAGCTTTCTTT
clone_size: many; d_call: -; j_call: TRBJ2-7; v_call: TRBV13; cdr3_aa: CASSLDSVGEQYF; cdr3_nt: TGTGCCAGCAGCTTAGACTCGGTGGGGGAGCAGTACTTC
clone_size: -; d_call: -; j_call: TRBJ1-1; v_call: TRBV24-1; cdr3_aa: CATRRSGWPEAFF; cdr3_nt: TGTGCCACCAGAAGATCGGGGTGGCCTGAAGCTTTCTTT
clone_size: -; d_call: -; j_call: TRBJ1-5; v_call: TRBV4-1; cdr3_aa: CASSQDYSYSNQPQHF; cdr3_nt: TGCGCCAGCAGCCAAGACTACAGCTATAGCAATCAGCCCCAGCATTTT
clone_size: many; d_call: -; j_call: TRBJ2-7; v_call: TRBV11-2; cdr3_aa: CASSLDPPPRTYEQYF; cdr3_nt: TGTGCCAGCAGCTTAGATCCCCCCCCCAGAACTTACGAGCAGTACTTC
clone_size: -; d_call: TRBD1; j_call: TRBJ2-7; v_call: TRBV13; cdr3_aa: CATEGWGQGHDEQYF; cdr3_nt: TGTGCCACCGAGGGGTGGGGACAGGGCCACGACGAGCAGTACTTC
clone_size: many; d_call: TRBD2; j_call: TRBJ2-5; v_call: TRBV7-8; cdr3_aa: CASSLGTERLAGVGETQYF; cdr3_nt: TGTGCCAGCAGCTTAGGGACCGAGCGACTAGCGGGGGTCGGGGAGACCCAGTACTTC
clone_size: few; d_call: -; j_call: TRBJ1-5; v_call: TRBV6-2/TRBV6-3; cdr3_aa: CASSSGRPFTQPQHF; cdr3_nt: TGTGCCAGCAGTTCGGGCAGGCCGTTCACTCAGCCCCAGCATTTT
clone_size: many; d_call: -; j_call: TRBJ1-1; v_call: TRBV6-1; cdr3_aa: CASRDPGGPNTEAFF; cdr3_nt: TGTGCCAGCAGGGACCCGGGAGGGCCGAACACTGAAGCTTTCTTT
clone_size: -; d_call: TRBD1; j_call: TRBJ2-2; v_call: TRBV11-1; cdr3_aa: CASSFRQGANTGELFF; cdr3_nt: TGTGCCAGCAGCTTCCGGCAGGGGGCGAACACCGGGGAGCTGTTTTTT
clone_size: few; d_call: -; j_call: TRBJ1-5; v_call: TRBV12-3/TRBV12-4; cdr3_aa: CASSQDSGTWQPQHF; cdr3_nt: TGTGCCAGCAGTCAAGACTCAGGGACTTGGCAGCCCCAGCATTTT
clone_size: -; d_call: -; j_call: TRBJ2-7; v_call: TRBV12-3/TRBV12-4; cdr3_aa: CASSFGGPSSYEQYF; cdr3_nt: TGTGCCAGCAGTTTCGGAGGGCCGAGCTCCTACGAGCAGTACTTC
clone_size: many; d_call: -; j_call: TRBJ1-2; v_call: TRBV5-1; cdr3_aa: CASSRGVDNYGYTF; cdr3_nt: TGCGCCAGCAGCCGAGGGGTGGATAACTATGGCTACACCTTC
clone_size: many; d_call: -; j_call: TRBJ1-2; v_call: TRBV6-1; cdr3_aa: CASPVLDDTTYGYTF; cdr3_nt: TGTGCCAGCCCCGTTTTGGACGACACGACCTATGGCTACACCTTC
clone_size: -; d_call: -; j_call: TRBJ2-2; v_call: TRBV6-4; cdr3_aa: CASSPDGNSGELFF; cdr3_nt: TGTGCCAGCAGCCCGGACGGAAACAGCGGGGAGCTGTTTTTT
clone_size: few; d_call: TRBD1; j_call: TRBJ1-1; v_call: TRBV5-1; cdr3_aa: CASSLAIRGQSRTEAFF; cdr3_nt: TGCGCCAGCAGCTTGGCTATCAGGGGGCAAAGTCGTACTGAAGCTTTCTTT
clone_size: -; d_call: -; j_call: TRBJ1-2; v_call: TRBV20-1; cdr3_aa: CSASAQEGYGYTF; cdr3_nt: TGCAGTGCTAGTGCCCAAGAGGGCTATGGCTACACCTTC